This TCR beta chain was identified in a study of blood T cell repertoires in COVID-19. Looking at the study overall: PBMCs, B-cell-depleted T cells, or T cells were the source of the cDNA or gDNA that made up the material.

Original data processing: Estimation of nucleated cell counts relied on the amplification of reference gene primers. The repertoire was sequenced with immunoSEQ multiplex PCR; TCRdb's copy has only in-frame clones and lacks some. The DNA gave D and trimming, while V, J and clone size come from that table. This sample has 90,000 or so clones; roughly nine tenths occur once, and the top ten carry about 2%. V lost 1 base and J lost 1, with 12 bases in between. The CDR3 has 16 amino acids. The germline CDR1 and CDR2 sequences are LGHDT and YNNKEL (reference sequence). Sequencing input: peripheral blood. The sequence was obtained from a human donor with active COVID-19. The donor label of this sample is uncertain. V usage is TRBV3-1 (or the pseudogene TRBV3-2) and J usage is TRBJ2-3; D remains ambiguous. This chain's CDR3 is CASSQVKAGGTDTQYF. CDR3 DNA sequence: TGTGCCAGCAGCCAAGTCAAAGCCGGTGGCACAGATACGCAGTATTTT.